The 2 T cell receptor beta chains reported below all come from one sample, sequenced in a study of blood T cell repertoires in COVID-19. TCRdb keeps only in-frame clones here, not all; method: immunoSEQ multiplex PCR. The sample carries fewer than 300,000 clones, approximately 86% recorded once. The sample taken for sequencing was peripheral blood. These receptors were obtained from a human donor with COVID-19, enrolled during active disease. The donor label of this sample is uncertain.

The chain carries TRBV10-2 and TRBJ2-7; 12 nucleotides agree with TRBD2. This CDR3 has 17 amino acids. V trimming: 6 bases; J trimming: 2 bases; junction bases outside the gene matches: 11. Germline CDR1 is WSHSY and CDR2 is SAAADI. CDR3: CASRDRALAGGPYEQYF. As DNA, the CDR3 is TGCGCCAGCAGGGACCGGGCACTAGCGGGAGGCCCCTACGAGCAGTACTTC.

The rearrangement links TRBV27 to TRBJ1-2; TRBD1 might be the D (6 bases). This CDR3 comprises 15 residues. V was cut by 3 bases and J by 4 bases, with 15 bases left in between. Germline-derived CDR1 and CDR2 are MNHEY and SMNVEV (reference sequence). CDR3 DNA: TGTGCCAGCAGTTTCCGGGGGGGGGCCCGCTATGGCTACACCTTC. Protein: CASSFRGGARYGYTF.